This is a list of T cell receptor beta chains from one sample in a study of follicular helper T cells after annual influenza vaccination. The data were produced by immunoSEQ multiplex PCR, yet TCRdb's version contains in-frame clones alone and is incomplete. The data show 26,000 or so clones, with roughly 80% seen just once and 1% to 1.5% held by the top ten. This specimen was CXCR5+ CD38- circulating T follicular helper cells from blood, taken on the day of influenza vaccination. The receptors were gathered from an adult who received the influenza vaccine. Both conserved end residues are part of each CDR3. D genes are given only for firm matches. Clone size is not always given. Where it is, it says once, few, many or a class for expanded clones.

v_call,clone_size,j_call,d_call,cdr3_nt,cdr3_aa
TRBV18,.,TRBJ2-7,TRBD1,TGTGCCAGCTCCCCACCGGGACAGGCCTACGAGCAGTACTTC,CASSPPGQAYEQYF
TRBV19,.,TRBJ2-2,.,TGTGCCAGTAGTAGAGAGACTCAGAACACCGGGGAGCTGTTTTTT,CASSRETQNTGELFF
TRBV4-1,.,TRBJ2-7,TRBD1,TGCGCCAGCAGCCAAGAAGGCAGGACAGGGGGCATATACGAGCAGTACTTC,CASSQEGRTGGIYEQYF
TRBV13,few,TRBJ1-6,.,TGTGCCAGCAGCTTCAGGGGAAGGGCAATAAATTCACCCCTCCACTTT,CASSFRGRAINSPLHF
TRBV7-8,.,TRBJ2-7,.,TGTGCCAGCAGCTCAAAAACGGGAGAAATCTCGCGGGAGCAGTACTTC,CASSSKTGEISREQYF
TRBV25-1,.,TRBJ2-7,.,TGTGCCAGCAGTGGCGACAGTCTCTACGAGCAGTACTTC,CASSGDSLYEQYF
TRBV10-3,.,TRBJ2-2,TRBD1,TGTGCCATCAGACAGGGGCTGGAGAACACCGGGGAGCTGTTTTTT,CAIRQGLENTGELFF
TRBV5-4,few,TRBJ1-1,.,TGTGCCAGCAGCTTGAATAAGAACACTGAAGCTTTCTTT,CASSLNKNTEAFF
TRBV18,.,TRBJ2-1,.,TGTGCCAGCTCACCACCGGGCTTTAACCAATACAATGAGCAGTTCTTC,CASSPPGFNQYNEQFF
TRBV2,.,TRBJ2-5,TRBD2,TGTGCCAGCAGCCAAACGACTAGCGGGGGGCGCCAAGAGACCCAGTACTTC,CASSQTTSGGRQETQYF
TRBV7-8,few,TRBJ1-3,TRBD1,TGTGCCAGCAGCCCCGGGACAGTGATCTCTGGAAACACCATATATTTT,CASSPGTVISGNTIYF
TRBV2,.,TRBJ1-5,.,TGTGCCAGCAGAGGGACATATAGCAATCAGCCCCAGCATTTT,CASRGTYSNQPQHF
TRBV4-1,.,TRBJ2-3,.,TGCGCCAGCAGCCAAGACAGGGATGGAGATACGCAGTATTTT,CASSQDRDGDTQYF
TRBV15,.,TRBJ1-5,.,TGTGCCACCAGGTATGGGCCAAATCAGCCCCAGCATTTT,CATRYGPNQPQHF
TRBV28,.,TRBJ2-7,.,TGTGCCAGCAGCGGACGGGGCGAGCAGTACTTC,CASSGRGEQYF
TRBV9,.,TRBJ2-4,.,TGTGCCAGCAGCGTAGAAAGTTCCACAGGAAGGTATGGTCAGTACTTC,CASSVESSTGRYGQYF
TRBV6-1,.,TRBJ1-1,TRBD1,TGTGCCAGCGAACAGGGGGCGCGGGGCACTGAAGCTTTCTTT,CASEQGARGTEAFF
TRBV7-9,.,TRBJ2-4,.,TGTGCCAGCAGCTCAAGCGGACAGAACATTCAGTACTTC,CASSSSGQNIQYF
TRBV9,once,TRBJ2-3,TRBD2,TGTGCCAGCAGTAGGGGACTAGCGGGAGGGAGCACAGATACGCAGTATTTT,CASSRGLAGGSTDTQYF
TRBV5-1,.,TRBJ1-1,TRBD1,TGCGCCAGCAGCTCCGGTACAGGGGGCGCTGGCACTGAAGCTTTCTTT,CASSSGTGGAGTEAFF
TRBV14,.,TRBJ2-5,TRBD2,TGTGCCAGCAGCCCGGGGACTAGCGGGCTCGAGACCCAGTACTTC,CASSPGTSGLETQYF
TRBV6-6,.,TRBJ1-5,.,TGTGCCAACAGTTACTCTCAAAATAACGGTCAGCCCCAGCATTTT,CANSYSQNNGQPQHF
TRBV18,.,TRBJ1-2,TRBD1,TGTGCCAGCTCACCGGACAGGGGCCATGGCTACACCTTC,CASSPDRGHGYTF
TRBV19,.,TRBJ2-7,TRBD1,TGTGCCAGTAGATTGGGGCAGGGGGAGACGTTCTCCACCTACGAGCAGTACTTC,CASRLGQGETFSTYEQYF
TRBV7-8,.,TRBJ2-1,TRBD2,TGTGCCAGCAGCTCCCGACTAGCGGGATACAATGAGCAGTTCTTC,CASSSRLAGYNEQFF
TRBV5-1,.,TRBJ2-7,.,TGCGCCAGCAGCACCCGACAGCCCCCCTACGAGCAGTACTTC,CASSTRQPPYEQYF
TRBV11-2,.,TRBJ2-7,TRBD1,TGTGCCAGCAGCCTAGACAGGGTGCGCGAGCAGTACTTC,CASSLDRVREQYF
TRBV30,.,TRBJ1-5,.,TGTGCCTGGAGCGTCAGTGTTAATCAGCCCCAGCATTTT,CAWSVSVNQPQHF
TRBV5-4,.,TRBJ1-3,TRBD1,TGTGCCAGCAGCTTGGAGGGGGCAGGCTCCGGAAACACCATATATTTT,CASSLEGAGSGNTIYF
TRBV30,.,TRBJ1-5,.,TGTGCCTGGTTCGGAGGGAGGGGAAGTCAGCCCCAGCATTTT,CAWFGGRGSQPQHF
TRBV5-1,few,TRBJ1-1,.,TGCGCCAGCAGCTTGGATCGTCGTGGGGGAGGGAACACTGAAGCTTTCTTT,CASSLDRRGGGNTEAFF
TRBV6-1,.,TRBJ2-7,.,TGTGCCAGCAGTGAAGCAACAGACCTACACTCCTACGAGCAGTACTTC,CASSEATDLHSYEQYF
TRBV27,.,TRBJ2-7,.,TGTGCCAGCAGTTTTTCCAGAAACTCCTACGAGCAGTACTTC,CASSFSRNSYEQYF
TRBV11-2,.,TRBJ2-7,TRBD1,TGTGCCAGCAGCGAAGACAGGGTATACGAGCAGTACTTC,CASSEDRVYEQYF
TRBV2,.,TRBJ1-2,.,TGTGCCAGCAGCGGGCAGGGGCAGACTTATGGCTACACCTTC,CASSGQGQTYGYTF
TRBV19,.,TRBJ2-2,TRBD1,TGTGCCAGTACCGCGGTCGGGACAGGGAACACCGGGGAGCTGTTTTTT,CASTAVGTGNTGELFF
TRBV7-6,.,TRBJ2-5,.,TGTGCCAGCAGCTTTGGGACTCTACAAGAGACCCAGTACTTC,CASSFGTLQETQYF
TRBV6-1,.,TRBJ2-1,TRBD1,TGTGCCATCCAACAGGGGAGCTCCTACAATGAGCAGTTCTTC,CAIQQGSSYNEQFF
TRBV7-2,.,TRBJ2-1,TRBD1,TGTGCCAGCAGCTCCGGGGGGACAGGGAAGGGTGAGCAGTTCTTC,CASSSGGTGKGEQFF
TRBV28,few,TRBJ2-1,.,TGTGCCAGCAGTTGGAGCAATGAGCAGTTCTTC,CASSWSNEQFF
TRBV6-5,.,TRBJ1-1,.,TGTGCCAGCAGGCCTCCTCTCGTCGGTAACACTGAAGCTTTCTTT,CASRPPLVGNTEAFF
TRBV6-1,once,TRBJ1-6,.,TGTGCCAGCAGTGATCTACAGGGAAACTCACCCCTCCACTTT,CASSDLQGNSPLHF
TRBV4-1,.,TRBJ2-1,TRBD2,TGCGCCAGCAGCCAAGCTAGACTAGCGGGAGGTCAGGGCAATGAGCAGTTCTTC,CASSQARLAGGQGNEQFF
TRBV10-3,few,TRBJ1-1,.,TGTGCCGCCGGGGAGGTAATGAACACTGAAGCTTTCTTT,CAAGEVMNTEAFF
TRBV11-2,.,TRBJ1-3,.,TGTGCCAGCAGCTTGGGGGGGGCTGAAGGAAACACCATATATTTT,CASSLGGAEGNTIYF
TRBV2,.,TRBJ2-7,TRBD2,TGTGCCAGCAGTTTGACTAGCGGAGGGACCTACGAGCAGTACTTC,CASSLTSGGTYEQYF
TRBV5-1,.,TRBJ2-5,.,TGCGCCAGCAGCTTTTCTGAGACCCAGTACTTC,CASSFSETQYF
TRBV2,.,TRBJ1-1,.,TGTGCCAGCAGTGCCTCGGGACTCAGAGGGACTGAAGCTTTCTTT,CASSASGLRGTEAFF
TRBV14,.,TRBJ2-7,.,TGTGCCAGCAGCCAAGCGAGACAGGACGAGCAGTACTTC,CASSQARQDEQYF
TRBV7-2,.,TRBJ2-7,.,TGTGCCAGCAGCCGAGAGGCGTCAGCCTACGAGCAGTACTTC,CASSREASAYEQYF
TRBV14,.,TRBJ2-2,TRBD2,TGTGCCAGCAGCCGTCTGACTAGCGGGGGGGCTACCGGGGAGCTGTTTTTT,CASSRLTSGGATGELFF